This TCR beta chain derives from a study of blood T cell repertoires in COVID-19 (dated by TCRdb to between 2020 and 2021). As for the study more broadly: The collaborator samples originated in the United States, Italy and Spain and spanned the acute and convalescent phases of COVID-19. The prospective study material was composed of cDNA or gDNA derived from T cells, B-cell-depleted T cells, or PBMCs. The dataset comprised deeply sampled blood TCRbeta repertoires from subjects exposed to, actively infected with, or recovered from COVID-19. The repertoires were made available in a free public database intended to serve as a resource for research on the immune response to SARS-CoV-2. Samples were obtained from the ongoing ImmuneRACE study (first 160 participants) and from approximately 1,200 subjects provided by 6 global collaborators. A de-identified subject ID, COVID-19 status, age in years and sex were almost always included in the sample metadata. HLA class I and class II types, where available, came from metadata supplied by the sample provider rather than from assay-based typing.

Trimming accounts for 4 bases at V and 3 bases at J, while the number of junction bases matched to no gene is 2. From its cysteine to its phenylalanine, the CDR3 spans 15 amino acids. The entry retains the CDR3 DNA only, 45 bases that are in frame from base 1. For CDR1 and CDR2, the germline V gene lists SNHLY and FYNNEI. Broader findings and caveats from the paper: The quantity of clinical and demographic metadata differed by source and by participant and was supplied without curation.

TCRbeta CDR3 regions were amplified from genomic DNA by means of the immunoSEQ Assay, a bias-controlled multiplex PCR. Processing in the source paper ran as follows. The number of nucleated cells in each sample was estimated by amplification of reference gene primers within the assay. To quantify the absolute abundance of each unique TCRbeta CDR3 rearrangement, sequence reads were collapsed and filtered. For each sample, productive Simpson clonality was calculated as the square root of Simpson's diversity index over productive rearrangements. TCRdb limited this immuneACCESS table to in-frame rearrangements with V and J called. A share of clones is missing; checked studies link under half to unresolved V genes, and the rest is unexplained. V and J calls and clone size are copied from that table; D and trimming were computed from the DNA. Recorded for this sample are around 84,000 clones; around four fifths of them occurred a single time. The ten largest account for over 15% of the sample.

Concerning this clone: Its cognate antigen has yet to be identified. It has no much larger one-base neighbor in the sample; base qualities were not kept.

Each collaborating institution followed its own protocols to collect whole blood in K2EDTA tubes. For TCRbeta analysis, collaborator samples were shipped as frozen whole blood, as isolated PBMCs, or as DNA extracted from either sample type. Input material: peripheral blood. The TCR comes from a man aged 80 or over with active or convalescent COVID-19. Recombination linked TRBV2 to TRBJ2-3; 12 middle bases align to TRBD2. The nucleotide sequence reads TGTGCCAGCAGTGGTGGACTAGCGGGAACAGATACGCAGTATTTT. This gives the protein CASSGGLAGTDTQYF.